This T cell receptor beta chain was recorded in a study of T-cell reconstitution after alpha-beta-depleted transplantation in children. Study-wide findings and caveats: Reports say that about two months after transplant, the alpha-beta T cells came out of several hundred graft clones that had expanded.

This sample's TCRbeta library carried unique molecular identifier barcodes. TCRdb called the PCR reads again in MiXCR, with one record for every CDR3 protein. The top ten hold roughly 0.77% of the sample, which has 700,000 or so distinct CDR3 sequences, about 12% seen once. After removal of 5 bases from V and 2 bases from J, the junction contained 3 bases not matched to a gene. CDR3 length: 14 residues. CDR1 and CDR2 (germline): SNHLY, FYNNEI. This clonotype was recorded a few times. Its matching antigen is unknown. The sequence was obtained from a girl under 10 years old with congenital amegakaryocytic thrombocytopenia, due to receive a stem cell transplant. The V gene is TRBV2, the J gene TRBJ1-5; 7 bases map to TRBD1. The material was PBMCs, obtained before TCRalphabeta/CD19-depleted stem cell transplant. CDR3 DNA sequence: TGTGCCAGCAGTCGGGACAGAGGCAATCAGCCCCAGCATTTT. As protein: CASSRDRGNQPQHF. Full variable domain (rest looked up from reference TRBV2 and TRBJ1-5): EPEVTQTPSHQVTQMGQEVILRCVPISNHLYFYWYRQILGQKVEFLVSFYNNEISEKSEIFDDQFSVERPDGSNFTLKIRSTKLEDSAMYFCASSRDRGNQPQHFGDGTRLSIL.